This TCR beta chain derives from a study of blood T cell repertoires in COVID-19 (dated by TCRdb to the early 2020s). Study-level background: The collaborator samples originated in the United States, Italy and Spain and spanned the acute and convalescent phases of COVID-19. Sample metadata almost always included a de-identified subject ID, COVID-19 status, age in years and sex. Subjects who had been exposed to COVID-19, were actively infected with it, or had recovered from it provided the deeply sampled blood TCRbeta repertoires that made up the dataset. The prospective study material was composed of cDNA or gDNA derived from T cells, B-cell-depleted T cells, or PBMCs. Where available, HLA class I and class II types were taken from metadata supplied by the sample provider and were not determined by assay-based typing. The repertoires were made available in a free public database intended to serve as a resource for research on the immune response to SARS-CoV-2. The samples were drawn from the first 160 participants of the ongoing ImmuneRACE study and from some 1,300 subjects provided by 6 global collaborators.

Points on this clone: What antigen it recognizes has not been identified. One base away there is no much larger clone; base qualities are not given.

The paper's findings and limits, for the study overall: Clinical and demographic metadata were provided uncurated, with the amount varying by source and participant.

Whole blood was collected in K2EDTA tubes by collaborating institutions according to the institutions' own protocols. For TCRbeta analysis, collaborator samples were shipped as frozen whole blood, as isolated PBMCs, or as DNA extracted from either sample type. TCRbeta CDR3 regions were amplified from genomic DNA by means of the immunoSEQ Assay, a bias-controlled multiplex PCR. On the study's bioinformatics: Nucleated cell counts per sample were estimated from amplification of reference gene primers within the assay. To quantify the absolute abundance of each unique TCRbeta CDR3 rearrangement, sequence reads were collapsed and filtered. For each sample, productive Simpson clonality was calculated by taking the square root of Simpson's diversity index across productive rearrangements. Entries here come from immuneACCESS through TCRdb and include only in-frame sequences with V and J called. Some clones fail to appear in such tables; in the studies checked, an unresolved V gene covers under half of the shortfall, and the cause of the remainder is unknown. V, J and clone size derive from that table, while D and trimming were established from the DNA sequence. For this sample the table gives tens of thousands of clones, of which roughly four fifths were detected only once. Around 4.3% of the sample comes from the top ten.

Reading from cysteine to phenylalanine, the CDR3 counts 15 amino acids. Only the CDR3 DNA stays, 45 bases, in frame from base 1. Per the germline V gene (reference sequence), LNHNV is the CDR1 and YYDKDF is the CDR2. For this chain, trimming is 4 bases at the V end and 5 bases at the J end, and the number of junction bases without a gene match is 10. The receptor's source is a woman aged 60 to 75 with acute or convalescent COVID-19. Sequences were obtained from peripheral blood. This chain is built from TRBV15 and TRBJ1-1; the junction holds 7 bases that match TRBD1. The base sequence is TGTGCCACCAGCACTTCCGACAGGGCAGGGACTGAAGCTTTCTTT. Translated, this is CATSTSDRAGTEAFF.